This T cell receptor beta chain was identified in a study of response to subunit inactivated influenza vaccine. Whole-study results and caveats: New T cells are recruited in small numbers by each seasonal influenza vaccination, according to the authors' suggestion.

As for this clonotype: Its antigen remains unidentified.

Using its own MiXCR run on the RT-PCR reads, TCRdb lists one record per CDR3 protein. The sample includes approximately 700,000 distinct CDR3 sequences, 14% of them seen just once. This specimen was PBMCs from blood, taken around 15 days before vaccination. This clonotype was obtained from a man aged 50 or older who received an inactivated influenza vaccine.

CDR3 sequence (DNA): TGCAGCGTTGTATTTCGACTATTAGAGACCCAGTACTTC. Its translation: CSVVFRLLETQYF. The V call is TRBV29-1, the J call TRBJ2-5; D is perhaps TRBD2 (5 bases). The CDR3 spans 13 residues. Germline loops: CDR1 SQVTM, CDR2 ANQGSEA. V was clipped by 4 bases and J by 4 bases, with 13 bases between them.